The 5 T cell receptor beta chains below were found in one sample sequenced in a study of T cells in Graves' hyperthyroidism and ophthalmopathy (dated by TCRdb to the late 2010s). The receptor library was made with multiplex PCR. Reads for this sample came from an Illumina HiSeq 2000. The TCR beta CDR3 regions were amplified from RNA transcripts. The first round of RT-PCR for the TCR CDR3 was performed with the HTBI primer set and the Qiagen OneStep RT-PCR kit. The public reads were reprocessed in TCRdb via fastp at Q25 and MiXCR, keeping in-frame beta chains. Rows matching on CDR3 protein sequence are summarized as one entry with the most common DNA and genes. The sample table shows approximately 710,000 distinct CDR3 sequences, and 17% are seen once. Clones ranked in the top ten supply roughly 16% of the sample. Sequencing used blood. The receptors were gathered from a man aged 50-59 years with Graves' hyperthyroidism.

This clonotype was recorded many times. The V call is TRBV5-1, the J call TRBJ1-6; D is ambiguous. V was shortened by 0 bases and J by 13 bases, with 20 bases between the two germline ends. Germline CDR1 reads SGHRS; CDR2 reads YFSETQ. CDR3 length: 16 residues. The CDR3 DNA reads TGCGCCAGCAGCTTGGGCTCCCTAAGGGCGGCCGAGCCCCTCCACTTT. Protein sequence: CASSLGSLRAAEPLHF.

This clonotype was detected many times. This chain links TRBV28 with TRBJ1-2, with D possibly being TRBD1 (5 bases). CDR1 is MDHEN and CDR2 is SYDVKM in the germline V gene. V was trimmed by 10 bases and J by 5 bases, leaving 26 bases between them. This CDR3 has 16 amino acids. The CDR3 sequence: CAIYLGTTRGAYGYTF. DNA for the CDR3: TGTGCCATCTACCTCGGGACTACCAGAGGGGCGTATGGCTACACCTTC.

This clonotype came up many times. The rearrangement joins TRBV30 to TRBJ2-5; D tentatively fits TRBD1 or TRBD2 (5 bases each). This CDR3 spans 14 amino acids. Trimming removed 8 bases from V and 4 bases from J, with 20 bases in between. CDR1 is GTSNPN, CDR2 SVGIG, per germline (reference sequence). In DNA form, the CDR3 reads TGTGCCGGCATTCGGGACCACCTACGAGAGACCCAGTACTTC. This sequence encodes CAGIRDHLRETQYF.

This clonotype has at least ten counts. This sequence joins TRBV20-1 and TRBJ2-3, with 13 positions matching TRBD2. Germline V gene sequence: CDR1 DFQATT, CDR2 SNEGSKA (reference sequence). The CDR3 spans 15 residues. Trimming took 1 base from V and 6 from J; bases not matched to a gene: 4. Written as DNA, the CDR3 is TGCAGTGCTAGAGGGACTAGCGGGAGAAGGGATACGCAGTATTTT. Its translation is CSARGTSGRRDTQYF.

This clonotype was detected ten times or more. CDR3 DNA sequence: TGTGCCATCAGTGGAGGGACAGCCAGATCCTACGAGCAGTACTTC. Its protein product is CAISGGTARSYEQYF. The V gene is TRBV10-3, the J gene TRBJ2-7; 7 nucleotides align to TRBD1. Germline V gene lookup returns CDR1 ENHRY and CDR2 SYGVKD. This CDR3 comprises 15 residues. V was pared by 4 bases and J by 1 base, with 7 bases of the junction left unmatched.